This T cell receptor beta chain was sequenced for a study of T cells in Graves' hyperthyroidism and ophthalmopathy. Study-level background: Peripheral blood was secured at the point of initial diagnosis, before any treatment.

This clonotype was recorded many times. Germline-derived CDR1 and CDR2 are SGHAT and FQNNGV. Trimming stripped 4 bases from V and 5 bases from J, with 21 bases between. This CDR3 is built from 16 residues. Amplified regions were TCR beta CDR3 sequences from RNA transcripts. TCR CDR3 underwent first-round RT-PCR with the HTBI primer set. TCRdb re-analysed the multiplex PCR reads in MiXCR, keeping a single row per CDR3 protein. This table holds 380,000 or so distinct CDR3 sequences, 14% found once. This sequence originates from a woman aged 30 to 39 with Graves' hyperthyroidism. The chain is built from TRBV11-2 and TRBJ2-7; D is possibly TRBD1 (6 bases). Sequenced input: blood. The CDR3 bases are TGTGCCAGCAGCTCCCGGACAGTAATCATCCGGGACGAGCAGTACTTC. Translation: CASSSRTVIIRDEQYF.